The 10 T cell receptor beta chains given below trace back to one sample, sequenced in a study of spatial heterogeneity in lung cancer. Study-level points and caveats: Intratumoral expanded alpha and beta TCR counts were found to track tumor mutation counts.

The sample's time point: sample taken at primary tumor resection. The antigens of these receptors remain unknown. TCRdb re-called the 5' RACE reads with MiXCR, one entry per CDR3 protein. The sample lists 20,000 to 30,000 distinct CDR3 sequences; over 7.5% were seen once. The source was lung tumor tissue, collected at surgery. The receptors shown here come from a male donor with early-stage non-small cell lung cancer.

This clonotype has a count of ten or more. The chain is built from TRBV2 and TRBJ1-1; D unresolved. Per germline, CDR1 SNHLY and CDR2 FYNNEI. V was clipped by 9 bases and J by 1 base, with 12 bases between them. The CDR3 spans 13 residues. CDR3 nucleotides: TGTGCCAGTGCTAAAGAGGGGAACACTGAAGCTTTCTTT. Translated, it gives CASAKEGNTEAFF.

The chain uses TRBV5-1 and TRBJ2-7, with 7 bases fitting TRBD1. V gave up 4 bases and J gave up 0 bases; unmatched junction bases: 13. There are 17 residues in the CDR3. Germline CDR1 and CDR2: SGHRS and YFSETQ. The CDR3 coding sequence is TGCGCCAGCAGCCCCCGGGACAGAGCATTGAGCTCCTACGAGCAGTACTTC. It is translated as CASSPRDRALSSYEQYF.

This clonotype was seen a handful of times. The V call is TRBV7-2, the J call TRBJ2-3; unclear D gene. V was cut by 6 bases and J by 1 base, with 14 bases left in between. This CDR3 comprises 15 residues. Per the germline V gene, CDR1 is SGHTA and CDR2 is FQGNSA. This chain's CDR3 is CASRVDPRGTDTQYF. CDR3 DNA: TGTGCCAGCAGAGTAGACCCCCGGGGCACAGATACGCAGTATTTT. Variable domain in full (rest from reference TRBV7-2 and TRBJ2-3): GAGVSQSPSNKVTEKGKDVELRCDPISGHTALYWYRQSLGQGLEFLIYFQGNSAPDKSGLPSDRFSAERTGGSVSTLTIQRTQQEDSAVYLCASRVDPRGTDTQYFGPGTRLTVL.

Many counts were recorded for this clonotype. DNA of the CDR3: TGTGCCAGCAGTAGGACTAGCTACAATGAGCAGTTCTTC. Translating gives CASSRTSYNEQFF. The gene calls are TRBV6-1 and TRBJ2-1, with 7 bases fitting TRBD2. CDR3 size: 13 residues. The germline V gene has CDR1 MNHNS and CDR2 SASEGT. The junction had 1 base not matched to a gene; V was cut back by 5 bases and J by 3 bases.

This clonotype was found many times. The chain links TRBV7-2 to TRBJ2-2; 16 bases are shared with TRBD2. Germline V lookup: CDR1 SGHTA, CDR2 FQGNSA. The CDR3 spans 17 residues. With V trimmed by 3 bases and J by 5 bases, 3 bases remained unmatched. CDR3: CASSLGLAGGFTGELFF. DNA for the CDR3: TGTGCCAGCAGCTTGGGACTAGCGGGAGGGTTTACCGGGGAGCTGTTTTTT. Combining the CDR3 with reference TRBV7-2 and TRBJ2-2 gives the whole variable domain GAGVSQSPSNKVTEKGKDVELRCDPISGHTALYWYRQSLGQGLEFLIYFQGNSAPDKSGLPSDRFSAERTGGSVSTLTIQRTQQEDSAVYLCASSLGLAGGFTGELFFGEGSRLTVL.

This clonotype was counted many times. This chain connects TRBV29-1 to TRBJ2-5; TRBD1 is a possible D gene (5 bases). V was cut by 7 bases and J by 3 bases, with 18 bases left in between. Germline-derived CDR1 and CDR2 are SQVTM and ANQGSEA. This CDR3 is built from 14 residues. CDR3 in DNA: TGCAGCGGACTTTTGGGGCAGAGCAAAGAGACCCAGTACTTC. This encodes CSGLLGQSKETQYF.

The chain is built from TRBV27 and TRBJ2-3, with 7 bases identical to TRBD2. There are 14 residues in the CDR3. Trimming cost V 4 bases and J 6 bases; bases outside gene matches: 7. Germline CDR1 reads MNHEY; CDR2 reads SMNVEV (reference sequence). The CDR3 region has the DNA TGTGCCAGCAGTTCCGGACAACTAGCGGATACGCAGTATTTT. Amino acid sequence: CASSSGQLADTQYF.

The chain joins TRBV20-1 to TRBJ1-5; possible D gene TRBD1, 5 bases. The V and J ends lost 3 bases and 6 bases respectively, with 18 bases between them. Germline CDR1 reads DFQATT; CDR2 reads SNEGSKA (reference sequence). CDR3 length: 15 residues. CDR3 protein: CSASATGSGGQPQHF. The CDR3 DNA reads as TGCAGTGCTAGCGCTACAGGCTCCGGGGGTCAGCCCCAGCATTTT.

This clonotype was recorded many times. This CDR3 reads CASSQEAAATGNTIYF. The DNA of the CDR3 is TGCGCCAGCAGCCAAGAGGCGGCCGCAACTGGAAACACCATATATTTT. The gene calls are TRBV4-3 and TRBJ1-3; D uncertain. Trimming stripped 0 bases from V and 2 bases from J, with 11 bases between. CDR3 length: 16 amino acids. Germline V CDR1 and CDR2: LGHNA, YSLEER.

The V and J genes are TRBV30 and TRBJ2-3, with D unresolved. CDR1 is GTSNPN, CDR2 SVGIG, per germline (reference sequence). V was pared by 5 bases and J by 1 base, with 22 bases between. This CDR3 contains 17 residues. For the CDR3, the DNA is TGTGCCTGGGCGAGGCCGTGGAGTCTCGTGGGCACAGATACGCAGTATTTT. It yields the protein CAWARPWSLVGTDTQYF.